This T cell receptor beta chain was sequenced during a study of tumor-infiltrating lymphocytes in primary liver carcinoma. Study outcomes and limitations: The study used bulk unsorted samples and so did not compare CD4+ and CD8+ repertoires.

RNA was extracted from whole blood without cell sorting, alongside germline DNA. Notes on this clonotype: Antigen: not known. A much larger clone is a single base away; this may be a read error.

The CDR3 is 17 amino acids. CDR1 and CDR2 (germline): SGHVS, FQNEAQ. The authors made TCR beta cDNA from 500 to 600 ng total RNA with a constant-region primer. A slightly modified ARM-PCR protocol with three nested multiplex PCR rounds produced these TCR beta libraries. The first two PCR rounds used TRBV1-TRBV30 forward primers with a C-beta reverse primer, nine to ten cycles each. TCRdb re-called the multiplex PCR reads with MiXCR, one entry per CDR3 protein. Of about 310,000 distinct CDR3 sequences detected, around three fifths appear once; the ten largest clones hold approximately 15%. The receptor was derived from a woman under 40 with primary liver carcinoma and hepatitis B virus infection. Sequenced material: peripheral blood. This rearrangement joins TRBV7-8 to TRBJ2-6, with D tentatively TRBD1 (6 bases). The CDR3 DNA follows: TGTGCCAGCAGCTCCAGGACAGCAACCTCTGGGGCCATCGTCCTGACTTTC. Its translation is CASSSRTATSGAIVLTF.